Listed here is a single T cell receptor (beta chain). This sample is drawn from a study of cytomegalovirus exposure and HLA in healthy donors. Study in general: Earlier work reported 117 million unique TCR beta sequences from about 190 million T cells.

This PCR relied on a set of 60 Vbeta primers and 13 Jbeta primers. Profiling relied on immunoSEQ multiplex PCR, and the TCRdb table lists in-frame clones only, not all of them. Among around 180,000 clones listed, 70% to 80% were seen once. Sequenced material: PBMCs. This sequence originates from a young woman in good health and CMV-seropositive.

The CDR3 nucleotides read TGTGCCAGCACCCAGGGTCATACCCCCCACGAGCAGTACTTC. Translation: CASTQGHTPHEQYF. The genes are TRBV6-1 and TRBJ2-7, with D perhaps TRBD1 (5 bases). Trimming shortened V by 7 bases and J by 5 bases, and 18 bases separated the two germline ends. CDR1 is MNHNS, CDR2 SASEGT, per germline. This CDR3 is 14 amino acids long.